This T cell receptor beta chain was observed in a study of shared T cell receptors in the human thymus. The CDR3 length is 15 residues. V shed 6 bases and J 5 bases; nucleotides not matched to a gene: 12. Germline values: CDR1 SNHLY, CDR2 FYNNEI. Measured with immunoSEQ multiplex PCR; TCRdb has only the in-frame clones, and not every one. The sample has 450,000 to 650,000 clones; approximately 80% are singletons. This same sample was also taken into another study, of human thymus T cells. According to that study: Gene usage for V and J segments appeared biased in thymic and blood repertoires. Overlap was high between thymic repertoires from unrelated individuals, as reported in related research.

This sequence originates from a boy under three years old with a congenital heart defect. The sample taken for sequencing was thymocytes. The V and J genes are TRBV2 and TRBJ2-5; 7 positions agree with TRBD2. The CDR3 DNA follows: TGTGCCAGCAGCCCTTTGACTAGCTTCGGGGAGACCCAGTACTTC. Encoded protein: CASSPLTSFGETQYF. The variable domain in full, completed from reference TRBV2 and TRBJ2-5, reads EPEVTQTPSHQVTQMGQEVILRCVPISNHLYFYWYRQILGQKVEFLVSFYNNEISEKSEIFDDQFSVERPDGSNFTLKIRSTKLEDSAMYFCASSPLTSFGETQYFGPGTRLLVL.